These 18 T cell receptor beta chains were sequenced from one sample in a study of blood T cell repertoires in COVID-19. The data were produced by immunoSEQ multiplex PCR, yet TCRdb's version contains in-frame clones alone and is incomplete. There are 150,000 to 200,000 clones in the sample; 75% to 95% occur only once, and 0.53% lies in the top ten. The sample comprised peripheral blood. The source is a man between 45 and 60 years old with acute or convalescent COVID-19.

This clone was observed a handful of times. CDR3 DNA sequence: TGTGCCAGCAGCTTTTCCCGGGGTTTAGGTGAAAAACTGTTTTTT. Its translation is CASSFSRGLGEKLFF. The chain uses TRBV7-9 and TRBJ1-4; D call uncertain. This CDR3 region has 15 residues. Germline V lookup: CDR1 SEHNR, CDR2 FQNEAQ (reference sequence). V was trimmed by 3 bases and J by 7 bases, leaving 15 bases between them.

The gene calls are TRBV28 and TRBJ2-7; 10 positions match TRBD1. From germline, CDR1 is MDHEN and CDR2 SYDVKM. V shed 1 base, J shed 7 bases, and the junction held 7 bases outside the gene matches. This CDR3 has 15 residues. DNA for the CDR3: TGTGCCAGCAGTTTATTGGGGACAGGGGTGTGGGAGCAGTACTTC. This translates into CASSLLGTGVWEQYF.

The chain is built from TRBV6-4 and TRBJ2-3; 9 positions agree with TRBD2. From germline, CDR1 is MRHNA and CDR2 SNTAGT. The junction had 12 bases not matched to a gene; V was cut back by 6 bases and J by 5 bases. The CDR3 loop spans 16 amino acids. The CDR3 DNA follows: TGTGCCAGCAGCGCCAGGGGCGGGGGGGAGAGAGATACGCAGTATTTT. Translating it yields CASSARGGGERDTQYF.

J is TRBJ2-1 and V is TRBV27, with 9 bases identical to TRBD2. Germline values: CDR1 MNHEY, CDR2 SMNVEV (reference sequence). This CDR3 region has 16 residues. Trimming cost V 2 bases and J 4 bases; bases outside gene matches: 6. CDR3 residues: CASSLVAGVTYNEQFF. As DNA, the CDR3 is TGTGCCAGCAGTTTAGTAGCGGGAGTAACGTACAATGAGCAGTTCTTC.

The V gene is TRBV5-4, the J gene TRBJ1-4; 9 bases line up with TRBD1. V was clipped by 3 bases and J by 6 bases; unmatched bases: 3. CDR1 and CDR2 from the germline V gene are SGHNT and YYREEE (reference sequence). The CDR3 consists of 14 residues. This CDR3 reads CASSSGQGDEKLFF. For the CDR3, the DNA is TGTGCCAGCAGCTCGGGACAGGGTGATGAAAAACTGTTTTTT. The variable domain in full, completed from reference TRBV5-4 and TRBJ1-4, reads ETGVTQSPTHLIKTRGQQVTLRCSSQSGHNTVSWYQQALGQGPQFIFQYYREEENGRGNFPPRFSGLQFPNYSSELNVNALELDDSALYLCASSSGQGDEKLFFGSGTQLSVL.

The chain couples TRBV7-2 to TRBJ2-7; a weak D match, TRBD2 (5 bases). Germline lookup yields CDR1 SGHTA and CDR2 FQGNSA. Trimming pared 2 bases from V and 3 bases from J, leaving 11 bases between. The CDR3 consists of 14 residues. In nucleotides, the CDR3 is TGTGCCAGCAGCTTACTCGGGGTCCACTACGAGCAGTACGTC. It codes for CASSLLGVHYEQYV.

V and J are TRBV2 and TRBJ1-3; D remains unclear. The germline V and J ends were trimmed by 10 bases and 2 bases, with 12 bases remaining between them. The CDR3 is 13 residues long. Germline loops: CDR1 SNHLY, CDR2 FYNNEI. The CDR3 DNA reads TGTGCCATTACTACTTACACTGGAAACACCATATATTTT. Translated, it gives CAITTYTGNTIYF.

This clone was seen a single time. This rearrangement joins TRBV2 to TRBJ2-7; D ambiguous. This CDR3 is 16 amino acids long. Germline CDR1 SNHLY, CDR2 FYNNEI. Trimming left V 4 bases short and J 0 bases short, with 16 bases between. This CDR3 reads CASSARSELSSYEQYF. As DNA, the CDR3 is TGTGCCAGCAGTGCACGTTCCGAGCTTAGCTCCTACGAGCAGTACTTC.

The rearrangement uses TRBV12-3 or TRBV12-4 and TRBJ1-1, with TRBD1 as a possible D gene (6 bases). The length of the CDR3 is 13 residues. V was pared by 3 bases and J by 4 bases, with 9 bases between. The CDR3 bases are TGTGCCAGCAGTTTGGGGGCTGGCACTGAAGCTTTCTTT. Its translation: CASSLGAGTEAFF.

This chain links TRBV6-2 or TRBV6-3 with TRBJ2-7; D may be TRBD2 (6 bases). The CDR3 contains 13 residues. V lost 6 bases and J lost 3, with 12 bases in between. Germline assignment: CDR1 MNHEY and CDR2 SVGEGT. This CDR3 is CASSNSGRYEQYF. For the CDR3, the DNA is TGTGCCAGCAGCAATAGCGGACGCTACGAGCAGTACTTC.

The CDR3 DNA is TGTGCCAGCAGTTTATCCGCTAGCAATGAGCAGTTCTTC. Encoded protein: CASSLSASNEQFF. The chain recombines TRBV27 with TRBJ2-1; D gene ambiguous. CDR3 length equals 13 residues. Germline V gives CDR1 MNHEY, CDR2 SMNVEV (reference sequence). Trimming left V 0 bases short and J 6 bases short, with 6 bases between.

The J gene is TRBJ1-1, the V gene TRBV2; D might be TRBD1 (5 bases). Germline CDR1 is SNHLY and CDR2 is FYNNEI. Trimming pared 10 bases from V and 1 base from J, leaving 13 bases between. This CDR3 region has 13 residues. CDR3 residues: CATLTDQNTEAFF. Written as DNA, the CDR3 is TGTGCCACCTTGACAGACCAGAACACTGAAGCTTTCTTT.

V gene TRBV2 combines with J gene TRBJ1-2; a weak D match, TRBD1 (5 bases). Germline V lookup: CDR1 SNHLY, CDR2 FYNNEI. Trimming left V 6 bases short and J 4 bases short, with 12 bases between. The CDR3 is 13 amino acids. The CDR3 nucleotides read TGTGCCAGCAGGTCGGGAGGGGCCTATGGCTACACCTTC. As protein: CASRSGGAYGYTF.

The genes are TRBV5-6 and TRBJ1-6, with D possibly being TRBD1 (5 bases). The V end was cut by 0 bases, the J end by 5 bases, with 9 bases between. Germline-derived CDR1 and CDR2 are SGHDT and YYEEEE. CDR3 length: 15 amino acids. The CDR3 spells CASSLEGADNSPLHF. The CDR3 DNA is TGTGCCAGCAGCTTGGAAGGGGCAGATAATTCACCCCTCCACTTT. Combining the CDR3 with reference TRBV5-6 and TRBJ1-6 gives the whole variable domain DAGVTQSPTHLIKTRGQQVTLRCSPKSGHDTVSWYQQALGQGPQFIFQYYEEEERQRGNFPDRFSGHQFPNYSSELNVNALLLGDSALYLCASSLEGADNSPLHFGNGTRLTVT.

The V call is TRBV18, the J call TRBJ2-4; 16 bases are a match to TRBD2. Per germline, CDR1 KGHSH and CDR2 LQKENI. CDR3 size: 17 residues. V gave up 0 bases and J gave up 7 bases; unmatched junction bases: 3. The CDR3 DNA reads TGTGCCAGCTCACCACCGGGACTAGCGGGAGGGGGTAACATTCAGTACTTC. Its protein product is CASSPPGLAGGGNIQYF. Variable domain in full (rest from reference TRBV18 and TRBJ2-4): NAGVMQNPRHLVRRRGQEARLRCSPMKGHSHVYWYRQLPEEGLKFMVYLQKENIIDESGMPKERFSAEFPKEGPSILRIQQVVRGDSAAYFCASSPPGLAGGGNIQYFGAGTRLSVL.

This clone came up a few times. V gene TRBV7-8 combines with J gene TRBJ2-7; 8 bases align to TRBD1. CDR3 size: 15 residues. Germline assignment: CDR1 SGHVS and CDR2 FQNEAQ. The V gene end was trimmed by 5 bases and the J gene end by 6 bases; junction bases not matched to a gene: 12. DNA for the CDR3: TGTGCCAGCAGCGGCGTCGGGCAGGGGGCAGGCGAGCAGTACGTC. It encodes CASSGVGQGAGEQYV.

The chain employs TRBV2 and TRBJ1-1; 7 positions match TRBD1. V lost 6 bases to trimming and J lost 1 base; unmatched junction nucleotides: 2. CDR1 is SNHLY and CDR2 is FYNNEI in the germline V gene. This CDR3 has 13 amino acids. The CDR3 DNA follows: TGTGCCAGCAGCGGACAGGAGAACACTGAAGCTTTCTTT. This encodes CASSGQENTEAFF.

The V call is TRBV20-1, the J call TRBJ1-1; tentative D call: TRBD1 (5 bases). CDR1 DFQATT and CDR2 SNEGSKA come from the germline V gene (reference sequence). Trimming pared 3 bases from V and 2 bases from J, leaving 13 bases between. The CDR3 runs to 14 residues. The CDR3 is CSASPGGGNTEAFF. The CDR3 DNA sequence: TGCAGTGCTAGTCCCGGGGGAGGTAACACTGAAGCTTTCTTT.